The 17 T cell receptor beta chains reported below all come from one sample, sequenced in a study of CD8 T cells in Susac syndrome. Reverse transcription of roughly 0.5 to 1 ug RNA was performed with random hexamers. TCRdb called the immunoSEQ multiplex PCR reads again in MiXCR, with one record for every CDR3 protein. This sample yields about 300,000 distinct CDR3 sequences, of which 80% to 90% are seen a single time; 0.095% to 0.14% belongs to the top ten. The sample was CD8+ T cells from PBMCs. The receptor set was obtained from a human donor with multiple sclerosis.

The J gene is TRBJ1-5, the V gene TRBV7-8, with D perhaps TRBD1 (6 bases). Trimming pared 5 bases from V and 0 bases from J, leaving 11 bases between. Germline V gene sequence: CDR1 SGHVS, CDR2 FQNEAQ. The CDR3 contains 15 residues. This chain's CDR3 is CASSQRGASNQPQHF. DNA for the CDR3: TGTGCCAGCAGCCAGAGGGGGGCTAGCAATCAGCCCCAGCATTTT.

J is TRBJ2-1 and V is TRBV9; TRBD2 might be the D (5 bases). CDR1 SGDLS and CDR2 YYNGEE come from the germline V gene. Trimming pared 1 base from V and 9 bases from J, leaving 17 bases between. This CDR3 region has 15 residues. CDR3 sequence: CASSVQSGAIGEQFF. As DNA, the CDR3 is TGTGCCAGCAGCGTACAAAGCGGAGCCATAGGTGAGCAGTTCTTC.

In DNA, the CDR3 is TGCAGTGCTTGCAGAGACTATGGCTACACCTTC. It translates to CSACRDYGYTF. J is TRBJ1-2 and V is TRBV20-1; D unresolved. The V gene lost 5 bases and the J gene lost 3 bases, with 7 bases spanning the gap. The CDR3 consists of 11 residues. Germline loops: CDR1 DFQATT, CDR2 SNEGSKA (reference sequence).

The count of this clonotype is one. The chain joins TRBV6-1 to TRBJ2-3; 7 bases match TRBD2. This CDR3 region has 17 residues. Germline loops: CDR1 MNHNS, CDR2 SASEGT. The trim removed 7 bases at V and 1 base at J, leaving 14 bases unmatched. CDR3 region: CASTALWSGGRTDTQYF. CDR3 nucleotide sequence: TGTGCCAGCACAGCCCTCTGGTCGGGAGGACGCACAGATACGCAGTATTTT.

This clonotype was detected only once. The chain carries TRBV6-5 and TRBJ1-6, with D perhaps matching TRBD1 (6 bases). The CDR3 is made up of 14 amino acids. In germline, CDR1 is MNHEY, CDR2 SVGAGI. The ends were cut back, 3 bases at V and 9 bases at J, with 12 bases in the middle. The CDR3 region is CASSYNGGSSPLHF. In nucleotides, the CDR3 is TGTGCCAGCAGTTATAACGGGGGCAGTTCACCCCTCCACTTT.

The chain carries TRBV29-1 and TRBJ2-7; no reliable D call. Per the germline V gene, CDR1 is SQVTM and CDR2 is ANQGSEA. Trimming cost V 3 bases and J 3 bases, with 9 bases left between them. The CDR3 has 12 amino acids. CDR3 residues: CSVEKQNYEQYF. The CDR3 DNA is TGCAGCGTTGAGAAACAGAACTACGAGCAGTACTTC.

The rearrangement joins TRBV3-1 to TRBJ2-7; D possibly corresponds to TRBD2 (5 bases). The germline V and J ends were trimmed by 3 bases and 2 bases, with 8 bases remaining between them. The CDR3 extends over 13 amino acids. CDR1 and CDR2 (germline): LGHDT, YNNKEL (reference sequence). In nucleotides, the CDR3 is TGTGCCAGCAGCCACGGGAATACCTACGAGCAGTACTTC. Translated, it gives CASSHGNTYEQYF.

The chain combines TRBV5-1 with TRBJ2-7, with D possibly being TRBD1 or TRBD2 (7 bases each). With 4 bases removed from V and 0 bases from J, the gap between germline ends came to 17 bases. CDR3 size: 16 residues. Per germline, CDR1 SGHRS and CDR2 YFSETQ. CDR3 in DNA: TGCGCCAGCAGCCCAGGGGGAGGGACGAGCTCCTACGAGCAGTACTTC. Its translation is CASSPGGGTSSYEQYF. The full variable domain, its missing parts supplied by reference TRBV5-1 and TRBJ2-7, is KAGVTQTPRYLIKTRGQQVTLSCSPISGHRSVSWYQQTPGQGLQFLFEYFSETQRNKGNFPGRFSGRQFSNSRSEMNVSTLELGDSALYLCASSPGGGTSSYEQYFGPGTRLTVT.

The chain couples TRBV12-3 or TRBV12-4 to TRBJ2-1; TRBD2 aligns across 10 bases. CDR3 length: 15 residues. V trimming: 4 bases; J trimming: 8 bases; junction bases outside the gene matches: 8. The CDR3 is CASSYSGRLLDEQFF. The CDR3 region has the DNA TGTGCCAGCAGTTATAGCGGGAGGTTACTTGATGAGCAGTTCTTC.

This clonotype came up a few times. The J gene is TRBJ2-1, the V gene TRBV7-8; possibly TRBD1 for D (6 bases). The CDR3 covers 13 residues. Germline lookup yields CDR1 SGHVS and CDR2 FQNEAQ. The V end was cut by 8 bases, the J end by 0 bases, with 8 bases between. Written as DNA, the CDR3 is TGTGCCAGCGGGGGCAGCTCCTACAATGAGCAGTTCTTC. Amino acid sequence: CASGGSSYNEQFF.

This sequence joins TRBV7-9 and TRBJ2-7, with TRBD1 matching 11 bases. This CDR3 spans 15 amino acids. V dropped 5 bases and J dropped 4; count of bases not matched to a gene: 7. The germline V gene encodes CDR1 SEHNR and CDR2 FQNEAQ (reference sequence). Here the CDR3 reads CASSTRDRGTYEQYF. Written as DNA, the CDR3 is TGTGCCAGCAGCACTAGGGACAGGGGGACTTACGAGCAGTACTTC.

The V call is TRBV9, the J call TRBJ2-1; TRBD1 agrees at 10 bases. The germline gives CDR1 SGDLS, CDR2 YYNGEE. The CDR3 runs to 16 residues. Trimming at V came to 5 bases and at J to 8 bases, leaving 13 bases not matched to a gene. The CDR3 loop reads CASRERDGTGVDEQFF. The DNA of the CDR3 is TGTGCCAGCAGAGAAAGGGACGGGACAGGGGTCGATGAGCAGTTCTTC. Filled out from reference TRBV9 and TRBJ2-1, the complete variable domain reads DSGVTQTPKHLITATGQRVTLRCSPRSGDLSVYWYQQSLDQGLQFLIQYYNGEERAKGNILERFSAQQFPDLHSELNLSSLELGDSALYFCASRERDGTGVDEQFFGPGTRLTVL.

This chain links TRBV7-9 with TRBJ2-1; D possibly matches TRBD1 or TRBD2 (5 bases each). V lost 6 bases and J 9 bases, leaving 18 bases between the germline ends. Germline V gene sequence: CDR1 SEHNR, CDR2 FQNEAQ (reference sequence). The CDR3 totals 14 residues. The CDR3 protein is CASSPAGGWGEQFF. The DNA of the CDR3 is TGTGCCAGCAGTCCCGCTGGGGGATGGGGTGAGCAGTTCTTC.

The chain carries TRBV28 and TRBJ2-1; 7 bases agree with TRBD2. Germline V gives CDR1 MDHEN, CDR2 SYDVKM. V lost 6 bases and J lost 7; bases outside the gene matches: 9. The CDR3 spans 14 residues. The CDR3 spells CASSPLTSKNEQFF. In nucleotides, the CDR3 is TGTGCCAGCAGCCCCTTGACTAGCAAGAATGAGCAGTTCTTC.

This clonotype has only one observation. V is TRBV9 and J is TRBJ2-3, with D possibly TRBD2 on 6 matching bases. V was pared by 7 bases and J by 0 bases, with 12 bases between. The CDR3 has 14 amino acids. Germline V gene data show CDR1 as SGDLS and CDR2 as YYNGEE. The DNA of the CDR3 is TGTGCCAGCGGCGCAAGCGGGAGCACAGATACGCAGTATTTT. Its protein is CASGASGSTDTQYF.

This clonotype was seen once. The chain carries TRBV7-9 and TRBJ2-3; perhaps D is TRBD1 or TRBD2 (5 bases each). CDR3 length equals 16 residues. Germline lookup yields CDR1 SEHNR and CDR2 FQNEAQ (reference sequence). V lost 8 bases and J lost 4, with 22 bases in between. This CDR3 reads CASSLRGAEPADTQYF. CDR3 in DNA: TGTGCCAGCTCCCTTAGGGGAGCGGAACCTGCAGATACGCAGTATTTT.

V is TRBV7-9 and J is TRBJ2-7; no reliable D call. The CDR3 is 16 amino acids. V was shortened by 5 bases and J by 0 bases, with 17 bases between the two germline ends. The germline gives CDR1 SEHNR, CDR2 FQNEAQ (reference sequence). The CDR3 sequence is CASSPAAWQASYEQYF. CDR3 DNA: TGTGCCAGCAGCCCCGCGGCTTGGCAGGCCTCCTACGAGCAGTACTTC.